This T cell receptor beta chain was obtained from a study of regulatory T cells in long-lasting Graves disease. Regarding the study as a whole: Favored usage of TRBV28, TRBJ1-2 and TRBJ2-5 was recorded in persistent disease.

Specified time point: newly diagnosed GD, antithyroid drugs for less than 3 months. The authors made the TCR library using RNA they extracted from PBMCs. V dropped 6 bases and J dropped 4 bases, with 15 bases sitting between them. This CDR3 is 14 amino acids long. CDR1 and CDR2 (germline): DFQATT, SNEGSKA (reference sequence). Investigators prepared the TCR beta libraries by applying iRepertoire HTBI primers and Arm-PCR of CDR3 regions. TCRdb re-called the multiplex PCR reads with MiXCR, one entry per CDR3 protein. The table has fewer than 400,000 distinct CDR3 sequences, 15% to 20% seen once. Ten or more counts support this clonotype. Its target is not known.

V is TRBV20-1 and J is TRBJ1-4, with no clear D. This sample comprised peripheral blood mononuclear cells (PBMCs), obtained at new diagnosis, from a patient treated with antithyroid drugs. This TCR came from a female donor with Graves disease. For the CDR3, the DNA is TGCAGTGCCGATAGGCCCGGGTTTAATGAAAAACTGTTTTTT. It translates to CSADRPGFNEKLFF.